The rows below give T cell receptor beta chains drawn from one sample of a study of PD-L1 blockade in urothelial cancer. Only in-frame clones appear in the TCRdb table, and some are missing; sequencing was by immunoSEQ multiplex PCR. The sample consists of about 50,000 clones, 70% to 85% of them appearing once. Material: PBMCs, obtained around atezolizumab (anti-PD-L1) treatment. Receptors originate from a man aged 50-59 years with urothelial cancer. Both conserved end residues are part of each CDR3. Fields, in order: clone size, CDR3 length, J gene, V gene, D gene, CDR3 DNA, CDR3 protein. D genes are given only for firm matches. Rows give clone size only sometimes, using once, few, many, or a class for an expanded clone.

NA	14	TRBJ2-2	TRBV29-1	TRBD2	TGCAGCGTTGGGAGAGCGGGGCCCACCGGGGAGCTGTTTTTT	CSVGRAGPTGELFF
NA	14	TRBJ2-7	TRBV30	TRBD1	TGTGCCTGGTCCAGGGACAGGGGGACCTACGAGCAGTACTTC	CAWSRDRGTYEQYF
once	15	TRBJ2-2	TRBV7-9	TRBD1	TGTGCCAGCAGGGCAGGGGGCTCGAACACCGGGGAGCTGTTTTTT	CASRAGGSNTGELFF
NA	15	TRBJ2-3	TRBV7-9	TRBD1	TGTGCCAGCACGTTGACAGGGGGCAGAACAGATACGCAGTATTTT	CASTLTGGRTDTQYF
few	13	TRBJ2-7	TRBV10-2	NA	TGCGCCAGCAGGGTACCCGGGGTGGGGGAGCAGTACTTC	CASRVPGVGEQYF
NA	17	TRBJ2-1	TRBV5-1	TRBD2	TGCGCCAGCAGCAGCGGGGTCCGGCCGAACCCTCCGGATGAGCAGTTCTTC	CASSSGVRPNPPDEQFF
few	16	TRBJ2-7	TRBV7-2	NA	TGTGCCAGCAGCTTAGAGGAGACGGTAAGCTCCTACGAGCAGTACTTC	CASSLEETVSSYEQYF
NA	15	TRBJ2-1	TRBV9	TRBD1	TGTGCCAGCAGCCCAGGGGGCCCTTCCTACAATGAGCAGTTCTTC	CASSPGGPSYNEQFF
NA	15	TRBJ1-5	TRBV5-8	TRBD1	TGTGCCAGCAGCTTGGACCCAGGGGGCCATCAGCCCCAGCATTTT	CASSLDPGGHQPQHF
NA	14	TRBJ2-3	TRBV27	TRBD2	TGTGCCAGCAAGCGGGGGGGCTCCACAGATACGCAGTATTTT	CASKRGGSTDTQYF
NA	14	TRBJ2-5	TRBV5-1	TRBD2	TGCGCCAGCAGGAGGACTAGCGACCAAGAGACCCAGTACTTC	CASRRTSDQETQYF
NA	16	TRBJ2-3	TRBV21-1	NA	TGTGCCAGCAGCACCCGGGACTTCTTTAGCACAGATACGCAGTATTTT	CASSTRDFFSTDTQYF
once	13	TRBJ1-5	TRBV19	NA	TGTGCCAGTAGTTACCCAGGGCATCAGCCCCAGCATTTT	CASSYPGHQPQHF
NA	11	TRBJ2-3	TRBV5-5	NA	TGTGCCAGCACCCGGGGGGATACGCAGTATTTT	CASTRGDTQYF
NA	15	TRBJ2-3	TRBV6-5	TRBD2	TGTGCCAGCAGTAGACTAGCGGGGGGATCAGATACGCAGTATTTT	CASSRLAGGSDTQYF
NA	13	TRBJ2-1	TRBV11-3	TRBD1	TGTGCCAGCAGCTTGGACAGGTACAATGAGCAGTTCTTC	CASSLDRYNEQFF
few	13	TRBJ1-1	TRBV7-3	NA	TGTGCCAGCAGCTTAGAGGTGAACACTGAAGCTTTCTTT	CASSLEVNTEAFF
NA	15	TRBJ1-2	TRBV9	TRBD1	TGTGCCAGCAGCGTAGGGGGACAGGGGGCCTTTGGCTACACCTTC	CASSVGGQGAFGYTF
few	13	TRBJ1-1	TRBV9	TRBD1	TGTGCCAGCAGTGGGACAGGGGTTACTGAAGCTTTCTTT	CASSGTGVTEAFF
NA	17	TRBJ1-6	TRBV30	NA	TGTGCCTGGAGTGTACGGAGAACAGGGAGTAGATCTTCACCCCTCCACTTT	CAWSVRRTGSRSSPLHF
few	16	TRBJ2-5	TRBV7-9	TRBD1	TGTGCCAGCAGCTATGGACAGGGGAGTAACCAAGAGACCCAGTACTTC	CASSYGQGSNQETQYF
NA	16	TRBJ2-1	TRBV27	NA	TGTGCCAGCAGTTCCGGGAGCTACAGCTCCTACAATGAGCAGTTCTTC	CASSSGSYSSYNEQFF
NA	14	TRBJ1-5	TRBV5-1	NA	TGCGCCAGCAGCTTGGAGGCAGGCCATCAGCCCCAGCATTTT	CASSLEAGHQPQHF
NA	16	TRBJ2-4	TRBV9	TRBD2	TGTGCCAGCAGCGGGGGACTAGCGGGAGCCAAAAACATTCAGTACTTC	CASSGGLAGAKNIQYF
NA	12	TRBJ1-2	TRBV10-2	NA	TGCGCCAGCAGTGAGTATGGCAGGACTTATGCCTTC	CASSEYGRTYAF
NA	16	TRBJ2-4	TRBV6-5	NA	TGTGCCAGCAGTTATATCCAGGGGCCCCGCAAAAACATTCAGTACTTC	CASSYIQGPRKNIQYF
once	14	TRBJ1-6	TRBV2	NA	TGTGCCAGCACTCAGGGAACACGGCGGTCACCCCTCCACTTT	CASTQGTRRSPLHF
NA	13	TRBJ2-7	TRBV5-1	TRBD2	TGCGCCAGCAGGCGGGACTACTCCTACGAGCAGTACTTC	CASRRDYSYEQYF
NA	13	TRBJ2-1	TRBV7-2	TRBD2	TGTGCCAGGGCAGCGGGGGAGGGCAATGAGCAGTTCTTC	CARAAGEGNEQFF
NA	13	TRBJ2-2	TRBV29-1	NA	TGCAGCGTTGGACAGCGGAACACCGGGGAGCTGTTTTTT	CSVGQRNTGELFF
once	12	TRBJ2-7	TRBV5-6	NA	TGTGCCAGCAGCTTGAATCCTTACGAGCAGTACTTC	CASSLNPYEQYF
NA	16	TRBJ2-5	TRBV19	NA	TGTGCCAGTAGTATAGGGGGCAGGGCTCAGATAGAGACCCAGTACTTC	CASSIGGRAQIETQYF
once	17	TRBJ2-7	TRBV28	TRBD1	TGTGCCAGCAGTTTATCCACCCCCGACAGGGGAACCTACGAGCAGTACTTC	CASSLSTPDRGTYEQYF
NA	13	TRBJ2-2	TRBV6-4	NA	TGTGCCAGCAGTGCGGTAGAGAGCGGGGAGCTGTTTTTT	CASSAVESGELFF
once	13	TRBJ2-7	TRBV21-1	NA	TGTGCCAGCAGCAAAGCGGCGGCCTACGAGCAGTACTTC	CASSKAAAYEQYF
NA	14	TRBJ1-2	TRBV11-1	TRBD1	TGTGCCAGCAGCCGGGACAGCGCTAACTATGGCTACACCTTC	CASSRDSANYGYTF
NA	12	TRBJ1-1	TRBV28	NA	TGTGCCAGCAGCCTTCAGAAGACTGAAGCTTTCTTT	CASSLQKTEAFF
once	15	TRBJ2-1	TRBV18	TRBD2	TGTGCCAGCTCACTTAATAGCGGGAGTTTCAATGAGCAGTTCTTC	CASSLNSGSFNEQFF
NA	17	TRBJ1-4	TRBV27	TRBD1	TGTGCCAGCAGTTTAGGGACAGGGGTTTTGACTAATGAAAAACTGTTTTTT	CASSLGTGVLTNEKLFF
NA	12	TRBJ2-7	TRBV10-1	TRBD1	TGCGCCACCCGGATTGACAGGGACGAGCAGTACTTC	CATRIDRDEQYF
NA	16	TRBJ1-5	TRBV28	NA	TGTGCCAGCAGTTCTCTAGCCACAGGGATGAGTCAGCCCCAGCATTTT	CASSSLATGMSQPQHF
NA	16	TRBJ1-3	TRBV5-6	NA	TGTGCCAGCAGCCTGGACAGAGTTCCCTCTGGAAACACCATATATTTT	CASSLDRVPSGNTIYF
NA	14	TRBJ2-7	TRBV6-1	TRBD2	TGTGCCAGTATGAGGACTAGCAACTCCTACGAGCAGTACTTC	CASMRTSNSYEQYF
NA	15	TRBJ1-4	TRBV7-9	NA	TGTGCCAGCAGCGCAAACACAGAAAATAATGAAAAACTGTTTTTT	CASSANTENNEKLFF
NA	15	TRBJ1-1	TRBV5-1	NA	TGCGCCAGCAGCTTGGAATGGGGCGTGAACACTGAAGCTTTCTTT	CASSLEWGVNTEAFF
NA	16	TRBJ2-1	TRBV7-6	TRBD1	TGTGCCAGCAGCCATCCCGGGACAGACTCCTACAATGAGCAGTTCTTC	CASSHPGTDSYNEQFF
NA	12	TRBJ2-1	TRBV19	TRBD2	TGTGCCAGTCAAGGGACTAACAATGAGCAGTTCTTC	CASQGTNNEQFF
NA	14	TRBJ1-2	TRBV28	NA	TGTGCCAGCACCCCCCCCTCCAGGGGCGCTGGCTACACCTTC	CASTPPSRGAGYTF